The next 3 T cell receptor beta chains were all read from a single sample in a study of T cells in Graves' hyperthyroidism and ophthalmopathy. There were TCR beta CDR3 regions amplified from RNA transcripts. Primed by the HTBI set, a first-round RT-PCR was run on the TCR CDR3. TCRdb independently ran MiXCR on the multiplex PCR reads; one entry per CDR3 protein. The table lists around 800,000 distinct CDR3 sequences, 35% to 40% of them singletons, with around 10% in the top ten. Specimen: blood. The receptors were sampled from a man younger than 30 with Graves' hyperthyroidism.

A few counts support this clonotype. The DNA for the CDR3 is TGTGCCAGCAGCCTAAAACAGTATGGCTACACCTTC. Translated: CASSLKQYGYTF. The genes are TRBV3-1 and TRBJ1-2; D remains unclear. CDR1 and CDR2 (germline): LGHDT, YNNKEL (reference sequence). This CDR3 has 12 amino acids. The V end was cut by 4 bases, the J end by 5 bases, with 8 bases between.

The chain employs TRBV10-3 and TRBJ1-5; maybe TRBD1 (5 bases). The germline V and J ends were trimmed by 3 bases and 5 bases, with 20 bases remaining between them. Germline values: CDR1 ENHRY, CDR2 SYGVKD. The CDR3 consists of 17 residues. CDR3 region: CAISDGASGGGDQPQHF. Here the CDR3 DNA reads TGTGCCATCAGTGATGGGGCTAGCGGGGGAGGGGATCAGCCCCAGCATTTT.

Note on this clonotype: With a much larger clone just one base away, this may be a read error. The rearrangement uses TRBV9 and TRBJ2-6; 14 bases are shared with TRBD2. CDR1 is SGDLS and CDR2 is YYNGEE in the germline V gene. The trim removed 4 bases at V and 4 bases at J, leaving 7 bases unmatched. The CDR3 sequence is 18 residues long. DNA for the CDR3: TGTGCCAGCAGCACTCGACTAGCGGGGGGGCAAGGGGCCAACGTCCTGACTTTC. It codes for CASSTRLAGGQGANVLTF.